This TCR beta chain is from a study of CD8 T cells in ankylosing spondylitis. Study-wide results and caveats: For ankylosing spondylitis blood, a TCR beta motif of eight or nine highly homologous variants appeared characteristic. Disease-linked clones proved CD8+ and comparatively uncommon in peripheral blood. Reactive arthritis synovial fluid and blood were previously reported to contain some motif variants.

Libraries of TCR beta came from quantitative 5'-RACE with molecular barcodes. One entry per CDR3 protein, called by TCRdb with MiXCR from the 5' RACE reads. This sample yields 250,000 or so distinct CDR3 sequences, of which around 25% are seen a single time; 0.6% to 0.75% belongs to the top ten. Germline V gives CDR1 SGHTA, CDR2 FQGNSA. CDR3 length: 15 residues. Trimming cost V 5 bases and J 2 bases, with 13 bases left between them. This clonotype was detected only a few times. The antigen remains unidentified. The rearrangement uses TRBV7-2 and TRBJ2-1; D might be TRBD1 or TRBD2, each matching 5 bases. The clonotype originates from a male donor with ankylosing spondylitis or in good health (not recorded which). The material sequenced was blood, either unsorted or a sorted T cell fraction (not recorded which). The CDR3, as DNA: TGTGCCAGCAGCCTGGGACCAGCGCCCTACAATGAGCAGTTCTTC. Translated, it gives CASSLGPAPYNEQFF.